The sequence of this TCR beta chain was determined in a study of blood T cell repertoires in COVID-19. Overall study: Sources were T cells, B-cell-depleted T cells, or PBMCs; the material itself was cDNA or gDNA.

The method was immunoSEQ multiplex PCR; TCRdb's version includes in-frame clones alone and lacks a portion of them. The sample lists about 85,000 clones; more than 60% were seen once. Sequencing was performed on peripheral blood. The receptor's source is a man aged 65-85 years with acute or convalescent COVID-19.

The CDR3 DNA reads as TGCAGCGTTGGGGCCCGGGGGTCTTACAATGAGCAGTTCTTC. This gives the protein CSVGARGSYNEQFF. This chain connects TRBV29-1 to TRBJ2-1, with D perhaps TRBD2 (6 bases). The CDR3 contains 14 residues. V dropped 4 bases and J dropped 4 bases, with 14 bases sitting between them. Looked up from germline, CDR1 is SQVTM and CDR2 is ANQGSEA.